What follows are 18 T cell receptor beta chains derived from one specimen sequenced in a study of T cell clonality in common variable immunodeficiency. Assay: immunoSEQ multiplex PCR; the TCRdb copy retains only in-frame clones and omits some. The profile covers 25,000 to 30,000 clones, none occurring a single time. Study results and limitations: In common variable immunodeficiency, TCR beta chains reportedly carried fewer deletions and N-nucleotide insertions.

These receptors are not linked to any known antigen. The source material was peripheral blood mononuclear cells. These receptors all stem from a human donor with common variable immunodeficiency.

At least ten counts were recorded for this clone. The read gets to within 3 residues of the CDR3 end, and the germline J gene fills in the rest. The chain recombines TRBV10-3 with TRBJ1-3; TRBD1 matches at 7 bases. From germline, CDR1 is ENHRY and CDR2 SYGVKD. V lost 4 bases, J lost 4 bases, and 7 bases stayed unmatched. The CDR3 contains 15 residues. Incomplete CDR3 DNA: TGTGCCATCAGTGGCGAACCGGGACAGGGAAACACC. Translation gives CAISGEPGQGNT. The CDR3 in full is CAISGEPGQGNTIYF.

Concerning this clone: The read ends 3 residues before the CDR3 terminus; that terminus is restored from the germline J gene. The genes are TRBV7-8 and TRBJ1-2, with TRBD1 matching 7 bases. CDR3 size: 13 residues. Unmatched junction bases numbered 5, after V lost 5 bases and J lost 5 bases. In germline, CDR1 is SGHVS, CDR2 FQNEAQ. The part of the CDR3 DNA that was read is TGTGCCAGCAGCCCCCCGGGACAGTATGGC. Its protein is CASSPPGQYG. The whole CDR3 sequence is CASSPPGQYGYTF.

This clone occurred many times. CDR3 amino acids: CASSLGGTGHEKLFF. The sequenced CDR3 bases are TGTGCCAGCAGCTTAGGAGGGACAGGGCATGAAAAA. This chain connects TRBV7-9 to TRBJ1-4; 9 positions agree with TRBD1. The observed sequence ends 3 residues before the CDR3 terminus, with the missing tail filled in from the germline J gene. J lost 6 bases, V lost 1 base, and 3 bases had no gene match. CDR3 length equals 15 residues. Per germline, CDR1 SEHNR and CDR2 FQNEAQ (reference sequence).

This clone was counted many times. The CDR3 end is not reached by the read, which stops 3 residues before it; the germline J gene fills it in. This chain joins TRBV10-3 and TRBJ1-4; D is perhaps TRBD1 (6 bases). Trimming pared 4 bases from V and 4 bases from J, leaving 13 bases between. The V gene's germline CDR1 is ENHRY and CDR2 SYGVKD. The CDR3 covers 15 residues. The sequenced CDR3 bases are TGTGCCATCAGTGGTGGGCGGACAGTTAATGAAAAA. The encoded protein is CAISGGRTVNEK. The full CDR3 protein is CAISGGRTVNEKLFF.

Details on this clone: With the read ending 3 residues before the CDR3 end, the germline J gene is used to fill in that end. The chain recombines TRBV7-8 with TRBJ2-3; D might be TRBD2 (7 bases). Deletions cut 5 bases from V and 2 bases from J, with 17 bases between. This CDR3 contains 16 residues. Germline V CDR1 and CDR2: SGHVS, FQNEAQ. The CDR3 reads CASSQGRGADTDTQYF. CDR3 DNA, as far as it was read: TGTGCCAGCAGCCAAGGCCGGGGGGCCGACACAGATACG.

This clone was seen many times. The CDR3 is cut off 3 residues early in the read; its end comes from the germline J gene. V gene TRBV29-1 combines with J gene TRBJ1-1, with D possibly matching TRBD1 (6 bases). The CDR3 is 13 residues long. Germline V gene lookup returns CDR1 SQVTM and CDR2 ANQGSEA. Trimming removed 6 bases from V and 1 base from J, with 12 bases in between. The CDR3 DNA, read in part, is TGCAGCGTCAGGGGCTCTGGGAACACTGAA. It encodes CSVRGSGNTE. The complete CDR3 reads CSVRGSGNTEAFF.

In its sample, this clone was seen a few times. Partial CDR3 DNA: TGTGCCAGTAGTACCCCCGGGACAGGAGTGCAAGAGACC. Translated: CASSTPGTGVQET. The full CDR3 is CASSTPGTGVQETQYF. V gene TRBV19 combines with J gene TRBJ2-5; TRBD1 matches 8 bases. The read is 3 residues too short to cover the CDR3 end, so that end is filled in from the germline J gene. Germline CDR1 LNHDA, CDR2 SQIVND (reference sequence). The CDR3 loop spans 16 amino acids. V lost 4 bases to trimming and J lost 2 bases; unmatched junction nucleotides: 9. The variable domain in full, with the rest retrieved from reference TRBV19 and TRBJ2-5, is DGGITQSPKYLFRKEGQNVTLSCEQNLNHDAMYWYRQDPGQGLRLIYYSQIVNDFQKGDIAEGYSVSREKKESFPLTVTSAQKNPTAFYLCASSTPGTGVQETQYFGPGTRLLVL.

This clone is deemed medium-sized. The read terminates 3 residues before the CDR3 end, so the remaining end is supplied by the germline J gene. The chain couples TRBV30 to TRBJ2-2; the D gene is possibly TRBD2 (5 bases). Trimming took off 0 bases at V and 5 bases at J, with 7 bases between the two ends. The germline V gene encodes CDR1 GTSNPN and CDR2 SVGIG (reference sequence). This CDR3 has 13 residues. CDR3 bases read: TGTGCCTGGAGTGTACTAGGGACCGGGGAG. Amino acids: CAWSVLGTGE. The full CDR3 is CAWSVLGTGELFF.

Notes on this clone: The sequenced fragment ends 3 residues before the CDR3 boundary, so the rest is inferred from the germline J gene. V is TRBV7-6 and J is TRBJ1-5; 10 nucleotides align to TRBD1. The CDR3 contains 14 residues. Germline CDR1 is SGHVS and CDR2 is FNYEAQ. J was trimmed by 9 bases and V by 4 bases; bases with no gene match: 6. The CDR3 region is CASSSGQGVPPQHF. Incomplete CDR3 DNA: TGTGCCAGCAGCTCCGGACAGGGGGTGCCGCCC.

This clone was counted between two and nine times. The read comes to an end 3 residues before the CDR3 does, leaving the germline J gene to fill in the end. Other DNA sequences from this sample encode an identical CDR3 as well. The chain carries TRBV7-2 and TRBJ2-5; 11 bases align to TRBD2. Germline values: CDR1 SGHTA, CDR2 FQGNSA. This CDR3 has 15 residues. With V trimmed by 5 bases and J by 4 bases, 6 bases remained unmatched. The chain's CDR3 is CASSLSGTSGETQYF. CDR3 DNA, as far as it was read: TGTGCCAGCAGCCTCTCCGGGACTAGCGGAGAGACC.

This clone has ten or more counts. The missing CDR3 end, 3 residues past where the read stops, is filled in from the germline J gene. The rearrangement joins TRBV5-1 to TRBJ1-1; a possible D gene is TRBD1 (5 bases). Trimming took off 1 base at V and 7 bases at J, with 8 bases between the two ends. The CDR3 contains 12 residues. Germline assignment: CDR1 SGHRS and CDR2 YFSETQ. The CDR3 region is CASSLSGLEAFF. The CDR3 DNA, read in part, is TGCGCCAGCAGCTTGTCAGGGCTTGAA.

A word on this clone: The read terminates 3 residues before the CDR3 end, so the remaining end is supplied by the germline J gene. V and J are TRBV19 and TRBJ2-7; D unresolved. The CDR3 is 14 residues long. V lost 5 bases and J lost 4, with 15 bases in between. Looked up from germline, CDR1 is LNHDA and CDR2 is SQIVND (reference sequence). The covered CDR3 bases are TGTGCCAGTAGTCCCGACTCGGAACTTTACGAG. Translation: CASSPDSELYE. The full CDR3 protein reads CASSPDSELYEQYF.

This clone has ten or more counts. The read terminates 3 residues ahead of where the CDR3 ends, so the germline J gene completes it. The chain has TRBV13 and TRBJ2-3; tentative D call: TRBD2 (6 bases). The CDR3 contains 16 residues. Trimming took 3 bases from V and 4 from J, leaving 17 bases between them. Germline CDR1 PRHDT, CDR2 FYEKMQ (reference sequence). The CDR3 loop reads CASSFSLRIAADTQYF. The sequenced part of the CDR3 DNA is TGTGCCAGCAGCTTCTCCCTAAGGATAGCGGCAGATACG.

This clone was detected only a few times. The read stops 3 residues short of the end of the CDR3; the missing end is completed from the germline J gene. V gene TRBV11-1 combines with J gene TRBJ2-7, with D perhaps matching TRBD1 (6 bases). Germline loops: CDR1 SGHAT, CDR2 FQDESV (reference sequence). Trimming took off 3 bases at V and 1 base at J, with 10 bases between the two ends. CDR3 length: 14 amino acids. The DNA read from the CDR3 is TGTGCCAGCAGCTTCTACGGACAGTCCTACGAG. Encoded protein: CASSFYGQSYE. The full CDR3 protein reads CASSFYGQSYEQYF.

Concerning this clone itself: The sequenced fragment ends 3 residues before the CDR3 boundary, so the rest is inferred from the germline J gene. The chain recombines TRBV16 with TRBJ2-2; D possibly corresponds to TRBD1 (5 bases). The CDR3 runs to 15 residues. Germline values: CDR1 KGHSY, CDR2 FQNENV. V gave up 0 bases and J gave up 1 base, with 6 bases separating them. CDR3 amino acids: CASSQSRGNTGELFF. CDR3 bases read: TGTGCCAGCAGCCAATCTAGGGGGAACACCGGGGAG.

This clone has more than one count but fewer than ten. The part of the CDR3 DNA that was read is TGTGCCAGTAGTATCGGAGACAGGGTACCAGATACG. Translation gives CASSIGDRVPDT. The whole CDR3 is CASSIGDRVPDTQYF. This chain links TRBV19 with TRBJ2-3; 7 bases align to TRBD1. The read finishes 3 residues shy of the CDR3 end, and the germline J gene is used to complete it. J was trimmed by 4 bases and V by 3 bases; bases with no gene match: 7. CDR3 length: 15 amino acids. Germline V gene lookup returns CDR1 LNHDA and CDR2 SQIVND (reference sequence).

As regards this clone: The read gets to within 3 residues of the CDR3 end, and the germline J gene fills in the rest. The V gene is TRBV7-9, the J gene TRBJ2-5; 7 bases match TRBD2. This CDR3 is 15 amino acids long. Losses at the gene ends were 5 bases for V and 6 bases for J; bases not matched to a gene: 12. Germline V lookup: CDR1 SEHNR, CDR2 FQNEAQ (reference sequence). The sequenced CDR3 bases are TGTGCCAGCAGCCTATGGACTGGGGGGGAACAGACC. Its translation: CASSLWTGGEQT. The entire CDR3 sequence reads CASSLWTGGEQTQYF. Using reference TRBV7-9 and TRBJ2-5 for the parts outside the CDR3, the full variable domain is DTGVSQNPRHKITKRGQNVTFRCDPISEHNRLYWYRQTLGQGPEFLTYFQNEAQLEKSRLLSDRFSAERPKGSFSTLEIQRTEQGDSAMYLCASSLWTGGEQTQYFGPGTRLLVL.

A remark on this clone: The CDR3 end is not reached by the read, which stops 3 residues before it; the germline J gene fills it in. This chain uses TRBV19 with TRBJ2-1, with D possibly TRBD1 on 6 matching bases. Trimming cost V 5 bases and J 8 bases, with 10 bases left between them. Germline V gene lookup returns CDR1 LNHDA and CDR2 SQIVND (reference sequence). The CDR3 covers 12 residues. CDR3 DNA, as far as it was read: TGTGCCAGTAGTCCCAGGGGCGATGAG. Translating it yields CASSPRGDE. The CDR3 reads in full as CASSPRGDEQFF.